These 10 T cell receptor beta chains came from one sample sequenced in a study of shared clonotypes between healthy human individuals. TCRdb keeps only in-frame clones here, not all; method: immunoSEQ multiplex PCR. The sample includes millions of clones, 95% of them seen just once. Sequences were obtained from naive CD4+ T cells sorted from blood. The subset was: CD45RA+ positively selected. The source of these receptors is a man between 18 and 35 years old in good health.

The J gene is TRBJ2-2, the V gene TRBV30, with D possibly matching TRBD2 (6 bases). CDR3 length: 14 residues. V shed 4 bases and J shed 6 bases, with 15 bases lying between them. Germline V gene data show CDR1 as GTSNPN and CDR2 as SVGIG (reference sequence). CDR3 coding DNA: TGTGCCTGGAATGGGGGGATTTCAGCCGGGGAGCTGTTTTTT. Translated, it gives CAWNGGISAGELFF.

The CDR3 region is CASRPPGLAYNEQFF. The CDR3 coding sequence is TGTGCCAGCAGACCACCGGGACTAGCATACAATGAGCAGTTCTTC. The rearrangement links TRBV2 to TRBJ2-1, with 9 bases aligning to TRBD2. This CDR3 has 15 residues. Germline CDR1 and CDR2: SNHLY and FYNNEI. V shed 6 bases, J shed 4 bases, and the junction held 7 bases outside the gene matches.

On this clone itself: Other nucleotide sequences from this sample produce the same CDR3. The V call is TRBV7-2, the J call TRBJ2-7; D gene ambiguous. This CDR3 is 14 amino acids long. The V end lost 0 bases, the J end lost 2 bases, and 8 bases lay between the germline ends. CDR1 is SGHTA and CDR2 is FQGNSA in the germline V gene. DNA of the CDR3: TGTGCCAGCAGCTTAGCGGGCATTACCTACGAGCAGTACTTC. It codes for CASSLAGITYEQYF.

The rearrangement uses TRBV28 and TRBJ1-5, with a tentative D call TRBD1 (6 bases). The germline CDR1 and CDR2 sequences are MDHEN and SYDVKM. V dropped 7 bases and J dropped 6 bases, with 16 bases sitting between them. This CDR3 spans 14 amino acids. CDR3 in DNA: TGTGCCAGCACCCCGATCAGGGGAGGTCAGCCCCAGCATTTT. It is translated as CASTPIRGGQPQHF.

The chain recombines TRBV7-2 with TRBJ2-2, with 10 bases fitting TRBD2. The V gene end was trimmed by 3 bases and the J gene end by 3 bases; junction bases not matched to a gene: 7. CDR3 length: 17 residues. Germline V CDR1 and CDR2: SGHTA, FQGNSA. Here the CDR3 DNA reads TGTGCCAGCAGCTTTATGACTAGCGGGCAAGACACCGGGGAGCTGTTTTTT. As protein: CASSFMTSGQDTGELFF. Drawing the rest from reference TRBV7-2 and TRBJ2-2, the complete variable domain is GAGVSQSPSNKVTEKGKDVELRCDPISGHTALYWYRQSLGQGLEFLIYFQGNSAPDKSGLPSDRFSAERTGGSVSTLTIQRTQQEDSAVYLCASSFMTSGQDTGELFFGEGSRLTVL.

The chain is built from TRBV6-1 and TRBJ2-2; 7 bases are shared with TRBD1. V dropped 7 bases and J dropped 6; count of bases not matched to a gene: 8. Germline CDR1 is MNHNS and CDR2 is SASEGT. This CDR3 is 14 amino acids long. DNA of the CDR3: TGTGCCAGCACCGAACAGGGGCTGGCCGGGGAGCTGTTTTTT. This gives the protein CASTEQGLAGELFF.

CDR3 sequence: CASSLGQGLYEQYF. In DNA form, the CDR3 reads TGTGCCAGTAGTTTGGGCCAAGGGCTCTACGAGCAGTACTTC. This chain uses TRBV19 with TRBJ2-7; D unresolved. Trimming removed 5 bases from V and 3 bases from J, with 14 bases in between. The CDR3 runs to 14 residues. The V gene's germline CDR1 is LNHDA and CDR2 SQIVND (reference sequence).

The CDR3 region has the DNA TGTGCCATCAGTGATGAGCCTAGCTCCTACAATGAGCAGTTCTTC. This sequence encodes CAISDEPSSYNEQFF. The V gene is TRBV10-3, the J gene TRBJ2-1, with D hard to call. The germline gives CDR1 ENHRY, CDR2 SYGVKD. Trimming stripped 3 bases from V and 0 bases from J, with 9 bases between. The CDR3 sequence is 15 residues long.

The rearrangement uses TRBV18 and TRBJ2-7, with TRBD1 identical over 9 bases. V lost 3 bases, J lost 2 bases, and 5 bases stayed unmatched. Per germline, CDR1 KGHSH and CDR2 LQKENI. The length of the CDR3 is 15 residues. CDR3 sequence reads: CASSPNRGRTYEQYF. The CDR3 bases are TGTGCCAGCTCACCGAACAGGGGGCGGACCTACGAGCAGTACTTC. Supplemented by reference TRBV18 and TRBJ2-7, the full variable domain reads NAGVMQNPRHLVRRRGQEARLRCSPMKGHSHVYWYRQLPEEGLKFMVYLQKENIIDESGMPKERFSAEFPKEGPSILRIQQVVRGDSAAYFCASSPNRGRTYEQYFGPGTRLTVT.

J is TRBJ1-2 and V is TRBV2; D unclear. Trimming took off 0 bases at V and 2 bases at J, with 10 bases between the two ends. The germline CDR1 and CDR2 sequences are SNHLY and FYNNEI. The CDR3 sequence is 15 residues long. Here the CDR3 reads CASSEAHPGNYGYTF. The CDR3 bases are TGTGCCAGCAGTGAAGCGCATCCAGGAAACTATGGCTACACCTTC. Looking up the rest from reference TRBV2 and TRBJ1-2 gives the full variable domain: EPEVTQTPSHQVTQMGQEVILRCVPISNHLYFYWYRQILGQKVEFLVSFYNNEISEKSEIFDDQFSVERPDGSNFTLKIRSTKLEDSAMYFCASSEAHPGNYGYTFGSGTRLTVV.